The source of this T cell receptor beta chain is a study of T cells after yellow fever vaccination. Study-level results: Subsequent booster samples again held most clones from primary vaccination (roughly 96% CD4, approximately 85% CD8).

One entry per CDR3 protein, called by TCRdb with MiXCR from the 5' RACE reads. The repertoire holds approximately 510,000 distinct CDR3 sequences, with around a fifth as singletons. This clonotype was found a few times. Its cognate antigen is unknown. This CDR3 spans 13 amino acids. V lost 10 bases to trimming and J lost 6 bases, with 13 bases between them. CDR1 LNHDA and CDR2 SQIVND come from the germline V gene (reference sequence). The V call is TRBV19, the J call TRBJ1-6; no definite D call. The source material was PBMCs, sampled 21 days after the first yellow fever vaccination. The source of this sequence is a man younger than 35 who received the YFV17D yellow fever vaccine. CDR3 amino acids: CATSGQSNSPLHF. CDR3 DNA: TGTGCCACAAGTGGGCAGAGTAATTCACCCCTCCACTTT.